This T cell receptor beta chain was recovered during a study of blood T cell repertoires in COVID-19. Study-wide context: The origin of the acute and convalescent COVID-19 samples was the United States, Italy and Spain. Sample material is recorded as cDNA or gDNA derived from T cells, B-cell-depleted T cells, or PBMCs.

This CDR3 has 14 amino acids. Germline CDR1 and CDR2: MNHEY and SVGAGI. The ends lost 6 bases at V and 7 bases at J; junction bases unmatched: 11. Original processing notes: By means of reference gene primer amplification, nucleated cell counts were estimated. Using immunoSEQ multiplex PCR, the repertoire was profiled, and TCRdb retains in-frame clones only, with some absent. Clone size and V and J calls were adopted from that table, with D and trimming inferred from the DNA. Of roughly 53,000 clones listed, around 87% are singletons. The sequenced sample consisted of peripheral blood. This TCR was recovered from an elderly woman with COVID-19, enrolled during active disease. This rearrangement joins TRBV6-5 to TRBJ2-7, with 8 nucleotides matching TRBD1. DNA for the CDR3: TGTGCCAGCAGGGAGACAGGGGTCGGTCATGAGCAGTACTTC. Translating it yields CASRETGVGHEQYF.